This T cell receptor beta chain was sequenced for a study of T cell repertoires in cytomegalovirus infection. About the study: Based on public TCR beta signatures, there were indications of CMV infection and of a matching HLA type.

This clonotype occurred a few times. Its antigen is unknown. Trimming removed 3 bases from V and 2 bases from J; junction bases left unmatched: 4. Germline loops: CDR1 MNHNS, CDR2 SASEGT. The CDR3 loop spans 16 amino acids. General observations from the study: Public TCR beta family frequency separated CMV-and-HLA carriers, including in an independent cohort. Predominance within the ex vivo response was attributable to HLA-C-restricted CMV-specific TCR beta clonotypes.

Each CDR3 protein gets one entry after TCRdb re-called the reads with MiXCR. This sample has 150,000 to 200,000 distinct CDR3 sequences; 14% occur once, and the top ten carry 25% to 30%. What was sequenced was PBMCs. The chain combines TRBV6-1 with TRBJ2-5, with 12 bases matching TRBD2. The clonotype comes from a human donor in good health (CMV status not recorded). Some clones in this sample may be carry-over from other donors' samples. DNA of the CDR3: TGTGCCAGCAGTGATCGACTAGCGGGGGCTCAAGAGACCCAGTACTTC. The encoded protein is CASSDRLAGAQETQYF.